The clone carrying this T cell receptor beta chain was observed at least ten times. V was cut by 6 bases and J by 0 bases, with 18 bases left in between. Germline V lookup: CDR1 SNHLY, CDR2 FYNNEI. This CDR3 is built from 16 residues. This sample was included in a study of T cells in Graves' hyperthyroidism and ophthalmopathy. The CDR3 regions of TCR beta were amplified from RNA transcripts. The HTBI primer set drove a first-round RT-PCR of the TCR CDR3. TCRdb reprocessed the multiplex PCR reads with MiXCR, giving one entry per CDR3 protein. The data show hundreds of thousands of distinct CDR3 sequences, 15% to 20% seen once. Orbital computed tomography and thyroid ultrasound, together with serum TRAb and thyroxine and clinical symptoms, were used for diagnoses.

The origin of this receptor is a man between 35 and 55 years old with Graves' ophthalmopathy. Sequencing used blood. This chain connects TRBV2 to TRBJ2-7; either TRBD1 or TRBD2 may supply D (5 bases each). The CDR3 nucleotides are TGTGCCAGCAGCGAACCGCAACATGGGACCTCCTACGAGCAGTACTTC. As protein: CASSEPQHGTSYEQYF.